Below, 30 T cell receptor beta chains from the same sample are listed, as sequenced in a study of cytomegalovirus exposure and HLA in healthy donors. The PCR contained 60 Vbeta and 13 Jbeta primers. The repertoire was sequenced with immunoSEQ multiplex PCR; TCRdb's copy has only in-frame clones and lacks some. The table lists around 200,000 clones, around four fifths of them singletons. Sequenced input: PBMCs. Every receptor here comes from a woman aged 55-70 years in good health and CMV-seropositive.

As regards this clone: The sample holds other DNA sequences that translate to the same CDR3. V gene TRBV10-3 combines with J gene TRBJ1-3; D gene uncertain. V was cut by 0 bases and J by 0 bases, with 6 bases left in between. Germline CDR1 ENHRY, CDR2 SYGVKD. The CDR3 has 15 amino acids. Here the CDR3 DNA reads TGTGCCATCAGTGAGTCGAGGAGCTCTGGAAACACCATATATTTT. This encodes CAISESRSSGNTIYF.

This sequence joins TRBV9 and TRBJ2-6; D may be TRBD1 (6 bases). The germline V gene has CDR1 SGDLS and CDR2 YYNGEE. Trimming removed 2 bases at V and 3 bases at J, with 9 bases between. There are 15 residues in the CDR3. In DNA, the CDR3 is TGTGCCAGCAGCGTCACAGGGAATGGGGCCAACGTCCTGACTTTC. Protein product: CASSVTGNGANVLTF.

The gene calls are TRBV27 and TRBJ2-2; TRBD2 agrees at 9 bases. The CDR3 contains 16 residues. The germline gives CDR1 MNHEY, CDR2 SMNVEV (reference sequence). V was clipped by 5 bases and J by 3 bases; unmatched bases: 7. The CDR3 region has the DNA TGTGCCAGCAGTAAAGGAGCGGGAGGTTACACCGGGGAGCTGTTTTTT. Its translation: CASSKGAGGYTGELFF.

The chain uses TRBV29-1 and TRBJ1-1, with 10 bases that match TRBD1. V shed 4 bases, J shed 6 bases, and the junction held 5 bases outside the gene matches. Germline-derived CDR1 and CDR2 are SQVTM and ANQGSEA. The CDR3 has 13 amino acids. The chain's CDR3 is CSVGPGTGAEAFF. In DNA form, the CDR3 reads TGCAGCGTTGGTCCCGGGACAGGGGCTGAAGCTTTCTTT.

The sample holds one count of this clone. The genes are TRBV28 and TRBJ2-1; 15 nucleotides agree with TRBD2. Per the germline V gene, CDR1 is MDHEN and CDR2 is SYDVKM. Trimming took 4 bases from V and 7 from J; bases not matched to a gene: 5. The CDR3 spans 16 residues. The CDR3 DNA reads as TGTGCCAGCAGTTCACCTGGGACTAGCGGGAGGAATGAGCAGTTCTTC. It yields the protein CASSSPGTSGRNEQFF. The full variable domain, completed using reference TRBV28 and TRBJ2-1, is DVKVTQSSRYLVKRTGEKVFLECVQDMDHENMFWYRQDPGLGLRLIYFSYDVKMKEKGDIPEGYSVSREKKERFSLILESASTNQTSMYLCASSSPGTSGRNEQFFGPGTRLTVL.

V is TRBV11-2 and J is TRBJ2-3; TRBD2 is a possible D gene (6 bases). The V end was cut by 2 bases, the J end by 1 base, with 10 bases between. The CDR3 contains 15 residues. Per the germline V gene, CDR1 is SGHAT and CDR2 is FQNNGV. The CDR3 protein is CASSLLGTGTDTQYF. The CDR3 bases are TGTGCCAGCAGCTTACTTGGGACTGGCACAGATACGCAGTATTTT.

The gene calls are TRBV28 and TRBJ2-3, with D uncertain. Germline lookup yields CDR1 MDHEN and CDR2 SYDVKM. V was cut by 7 bases and J by 8 bases, with 13 bases left in between. This CDR3 contains 12 residues. The CDR3, as DNA: TGTGCCAGCACCACTTCTACTGCTACGCAGTATTTT. As protein: CASTTSTATQYF.

V is TRBV18 and J is TRBJ2-5; 7 bases fit TRBD1. Germline lookup yields CDR1 KGHSH and CDR2 LQKENI. CDR3 length: 15 residues. The V segment lost 1 base and the J segment 3 bases; nucleotides outside the gene matches: 5. CDR3 sequence: CASSPLTGWEETQYF. The CDR3 nucleotides read TGTGCCAGCTCACCACTGACAGGGTGGGAAGAGACCCAGTACTTC.

This chain links TRBV10-3 with TRBJ2-7; tentative D call: TRBD2 (5 bases). Looked up from germline, CDR1 is ENHRY and CDR2 is SYGVKD. This CDR3 is built from 15 residues. The germline V and J ends were trimmed by 9 bases and 5 bases, with 23 bases remaining between them. CDR3 in DNA: TGTGCCATAAGCCGTCGAGGGCCCGGATACGACGAGCAGTACTTC. The encoded protein is CAISRRGPGYDEQYF.

The CDR3 protein is CATRPGTFQETQYF. CDR3 in DNA: TGTGCCACCCGTCCGGGGACTTTCCAAGAGACCCAGTACTTC. The V call is TRBV27, the J call TRBJ2-5; possibly TRBD2 for D (6 bases). Per the germline V gene, CDR1 is MNHEY and CDR2 is SMNVEV (reference sequence). V gave up 10 bases and J gave up 1 base, with 16 bases separating them. The CDR3 length is 14 residues.

V and J are TRBV29-1 and TRBJ1-1; D remains ambiguous. The V gene lost 4 bases and the J gene lost 3 bases, with 3 bases spanning the gap. The CDR3 spans 10 residues. CDR1 SQVTM and CDR2 ANQGSEA come from the germline V gene. The CDR3, as DNA: TGCAGCGTTGTCTACACTGAAGCTTTCTTT. The encoded protein is CSVVYTEAFF.

The chain links TRBV5-1 to TRBJ2-3; TRBD2 aligns across 7 bases. In germline, CDR1 is SGHRS, CDR2 YFSETQ. There are 16 residues in the CDR3. The V segment lost 0 bases and the J segment 2 bases; nucleotides outside the gene matches: 6. In DNA form, the CDR3 reads TGCGCCAGCAGCTTGGTAGCGGGTGGGCTCACAGATACGCAGTATTTT. Translation gives CASSLVAGGLTDTQYF.

This sequence joins TRBV27 and TRBJ2-7, with TRBD1 as a possible D gene (6 bases). In germline, CDR1 is MNHEY, CDR2 SMNVEV (reference sequence). The V end was cut by 8 bases, the J end by 2 bases, with 16 bases between. The CDR3 is 14 amino acids. The DNA of the CDR3 is TGTGCCAGCCATCCCGTTGGACAGCCCTACGAGCAGTACTTC. This codes for CASHPVGQPYEQYF.

This chain uses TRBV6-1 with TRBJ1-1; 11 positions agree with TRBD1. Trimming at V came to 8 bases and at J to 3 bases, leaving 5 bases not matched to a gene. The CDR3 is 14 amino acids. In germline, CDR1 is MNHNS, CDR2 SASEGT. CDR3 bases: TGTGCCAGCTTAGGGACAGGGGGATACACTGAAGCTTTCTTT. This sequence encodes CASLGTGGYTEAFF.

This clone was counted between two and nine times. This rearrangement joins TRBV7-8 to TRBJ2-7; 7 bases align to TRBD1. Germline V CDR1 and CDR2: SGHVS, FQNEAQ. The CDR3 extends over 15 amino acids. V lost 6 bases and J lost 2; bases outside the gene matches: 10. CDR3 DNA: TGTGCCAGCAGTCATGCACCGGGACAGACCTACGAGCAGTACTTC. This gives the protein CASSHAPGQTYEQYF.

The V and J genes are TRBV7-2 and TRBJ2-3; TRBD1 aligns across 7 bases. V dropped 5 bases and J dropped 6; count of bases not matched to a gene: 11. The CDR3 runs 15 residues. The germline V gene encodes CDR1 SGHTA and CDR2 FQGNSA. CDR3 nucleotides: TGTGCCAGCAGCCGGGACAGCCCTTACGTCGATACGCAGTATTTT. This translates into CASSRDSPYVDTQYF.

In this sample, this clone turned up a few times. The V gene is TRBV19, the J gene TRBJ2-1; 10 positions match TRBD2. V lost 6 bases, J lost 3 bases, and 5 bases stayed unmatched. The germline V gene has CDR1 LNHDA and CDR2 SQIVND (reference sequence). The CDR3 covers 15 residues. This chain's CDR3 is CASSQTSGDYNEQFF. The CDR3 region has the DNA TGTGCCAGTAGCCAAACTAGCGGGGACTACAATGAGCAGTTCTTC.

The J gene is TRBJ2-2, the V gene TRBV28; 10 nucleotides line up with TRBD1. The CDR3 is 14 amino acids. V lost 5 bases to trimming and J lost 10 bases; unmatched junction nucleotides: 7. Germline V gives CDR1 MDHEN, CDR2 SYDVKM. The CDR3 region has the DNA TGTGCCAGCAGTGTCTGGGACAGGGGAAAGGAGCTGTTTTTT. Encoded protein: CASSVWDRGKELFF. The variable domain in full, completed from reference TRBV28 and TRBJ2-2, reads DVKVTQSSRYLVKRTGEKVFLECVQDMDHENMFWYRQDPGLGLRLIYFSYDVKMKEKGDIPEGYSVSREKKERFSLILESASTNQTSMYLCASSVWDRGKELFFGEGSRLTVL.

The genes are TRBV19 and TRBJ1-1; 7 bases fit TRBD1. This CDR3 contains 14 residues. V shed 5 bases, J shed 1 base, and the junction held 4 bases outside the gene matches. The germline V gene has CDR1 LNHDA and CDR2 SQIVND (reference sequence). CDR3 residues: CASSLRQGNTEAFF. CDR3 DNA: TGTGCCAGTAGTCTTAGACAGGGGAACACTGAAGCTTTCTTT.

The chain carries TRBV27 and TRBJ1-1; D is uncertain. The CDR3 runs to 12 residues. V lost 6 bases to trimming and J lost 0 bases, with 5 bases between them. Per the germline V gene, CDR1 is MNHEY and CDR2 is SMNVEV (reference sequence). DNA for the CDR3: TGTGCCAGCAGCACGGTGAACACTGAAGCTTTCTTT. Amino acids: CASSTVNTEAFF.

The chain uses TRBV4-1 and TRBJ2-3, with 8 bases aligning to TRBD1. The CDR3 length is 17 residues. Trimming took 3 bases from V and 0 from J; bases not matched to a gene: 8. Germline-derived CDR1 and CDR2 are MGHRA and YSYEKL. The chain's CDR3 is CASSHLGQALSTDTQYF. Written as DNA, the CDR3 is TGCGCCAGCAGCCACCTGGGACAGGCCCTCAGCACAGATACGCAGTATTTT.

The sample holds one count of this clone. The chain carries TRBV11-2 and TRBJ2-5; 11 bases are a match to TRBD2. After removal of 1 base from V and 3 bases from J, the junction contained 7 bases not matched to a gene. Germline V gene lookup returns CDR1 SGHAT and CDR2 FQNNGV. This CDR3 region has 17 residues. The CDR3 loop is CASSLVLAGVGEETQYF. The CDR3 DNA follows: TGTGCCAGCAGCTTAGTACTAGCGGGAGTTGGGGAAGAGACCCAGTACTTC.

The chain recombines TRBV4-3 with TRBJ1-2; D perhaps matches TRBD1 (6 bases). V was trimmed by 0 bases and J by 5 bases, leaving 19 bases between them. The V gene's germline CDR1 is LGHNA and CDR2 YSLEER. The CDR3 length is 17 residues. The CDR3 loop reads CASSQDRFYGRGYGYTF. In nucleotides, the CDR3 is TGCGCCAGCAGCCAAGATCGATTTTACGGCAGGGGTTATGGCTACACCTTC.

The chain employs TRBV21-1 and TRBJ2-1; no DNA check was done on the table's D call, TRBD1. TRBV21-1 is a known pseudogene. The CDR3 length is 19 residues. The CDR3 spells CASSKNPSVTGGSYNEQFF. In nucleotides, the CDR3 is TGTGCCAGCAGCAAAAATCCGTCCGTAACAGGGGGGTCCTACAATGAGCAGTTCTTC.

This chain connects TRBV28 to TRBJ2-7; D uncertain. CDR1 and CDR2 from the germline V gene are MDHEN and SYDVKM. The V gene lost 1 base and the J gene lost 9 bases, with 13 bases spanning the gap. The CDR3 length is 13 residues. CDR3: CASSLLNEIRQYF. CDR3 bases: TGTGCCAGCAGTTTATTGAATGAGATTCGGCAGTACTTC.

This clone came up once. This chain joins TRBV7-2 and TRBJ2-2; 7 nucleotides match TRBD2. Germline V gene sequence: CDR1 SGHTA, CDR2 FQGNSA. V shed 1 base, J shed 0 bases, and the junction held 2 bases outside the gene matches. The CDR3 loop spans 16 amino acids. The CDR3 DNA is TGTGCCAGCAGCTTAGTTGCGGGAGCGAACACCGGGGAGCTGTTTTTT. This encodes CASSLVAGANTGELFF.

The chain is built from TRBV27 and TRBJ2-1, with TRBD1 matching over 8 bases. Germline CDR1 reads MNHEY; CDR2 reads SMNVEV (reference sequence). The CDR3 sequence is 15 residues long. V lost 4 bases and J lost 1; bases outside the gene matches: 3. The CDR3 region is CASSSRTGSYNEQFF. The CDR3 region has the DNA TGTGCCAGCAGTTCACGGACAGGGTCCTACAATGAGCAGTTCTTC.

This clone was seen only once. The J gene is TRBJ2-1, the V gene TRBV21-1; the table names TRBD1, a call not compared with the DNA. TRBV21-1 is shown as a pseudogene. There are 15 residues in the CDR3. DNA for the CDR3: TGTGCCAGCAGCTATTTGACAGGGGGGTATAATGAGCAGTTCTTC. This sequence encodes CASSYLTGGYNEQFF.

This chain's CDR3 is CATDRDSYEQYF. CDR3 coding DNA: TGTGCCACCGATCGGGACAGCTACGAGCAGTACTTC. V and J are TRBV27 and TRBJ2-7; 7 nucleotides align to TRBD1. Germline CDR1 reads MNHEY; CDR2 reads SMNVEV (reference sequence). This CDR3 has 12 amino acids. The V gene end was trimmed by 10 bases and the J gene end by 3 bases; junction bases not matched to a gene: 6.

This chain links TRBV5-1 with TRBJ2-2; D call uncertain. CDR3 length equals 13 residues. The V and J ends lost 5 bases and 1 base respectively, with 6 bases between them. Germline loops: CDR1 SGHRS, CDR2 YFSETQ. DNA of the CDR3: TGCGCCAGCAGTCGCGAGAACACCGGGGAGCTGTTTTTT. This codes for CASSRENTGELFF. The entire variable domain, with the rest obtained from reference TRBV5-1 and TRBJ2-2, is as follows: KAGVTQTPRYLIKTRGQQVTLSCSPISGHRSVSWYQQTPGQGLQFLFEYFSETQRNKGNFPGRFSGRQFSNSRSEMNVSTLELGDSALYLCASSRENTGELFFGEGSRLTVL.